Listed below are T cell receptor beta chains from one sample, sequenced in a study of cytomegalovirus exposure and HLA in healthy donors. Profiling relied on immunoSEQ multiplex PCR, and the TCRdb table lists in-frame clones only, not all of them. This table has about 37,000 clones, 60% to 75% appearing once. What was sequenced was PBMCs. The receptors stem from a man aged 40-49 years in good health and CMV-seronegative. The CDR3 runs from the conserved cysteine through the conserved F or W. Fields, in order: clone size, V gene, D gene, J gene, CDR3 DNA, CDR3 protein. The D gene is left open where the match is weak. The size of a clone is reported for some rows only, either as once, few or many, or as a class for expanded clones.

-,TRBV6-5,TRBD1,TRBJ1-2,TGTGCCAGCAGTTACTCTCGGACAGGACGTCTCGGCTACACCTTC,CASSYSRTGRLGYTF
-,TRBV19,-,TRBJ2-7,TGTGCCAGTAGTATGGGAGGGGGGGCCGGCGAGCAGTACTTC,CASSMGGGAGEQYF
-,TRBV4-2,-,TRBJ1-2,TGTGCCAGCAGCCAAGCGCCAGGCCTCGCCTATGGCTACACCTTC,CASSQAPGLAYGYTF
-,TRBV6-5,TRBD1,TRBJ2-7,TGTGCCAGCAGAGAGGACAGGGGGAGAATCTACGAGCAGTACTTC,CASREDRGRIYEQYF
-,TRBV6-1,TRBD1,TRBJ2-7,TGTGCCACCAGACAGGGGGGGTGGGTCGAGCAGTACTTC,CATRQGGWVEQYF
-,TRBV5-4,TRBD2,TRBJ2-7,TGTGCCAGCAGCTCAGGACTAGCGGGGTCCTACGAGCAGTACTTC,CASSSGLAGSYEQYF
-,TRBV18,-,TRBJ1-4,TGTGCCAGCTCACCACCTCCAGCAACTAATGAAAAACTGTTTTTT,CASSPPPATNEKLFF
-,TRBV4-2,TRBD1,TRBJ2-3,TGTGCCAGCAGCCAAGCGGTTCTGACAGGGAGTATCACAGATACGCAGTATTTT,CASSQAVLTGSITDTQYF
-,TRBV14,TRBD2,TRBJ2-7,TGTGCCAGCAGCCAGTCGGGACTAGCGGGTTATACCTACGAGCAGTACTTC,CASSQSGLAGYTYEQYF
once,TRBV5-1,TRBD1,TRBJ1-5,TGCGCCAGCAGCCGGGACAGAACAAATCAGCCCCAGCATTTT,CASSRDRTNQPQHF
-,TRBV2,-,TRBJ2-7,TGTGCCTCAAGCGGTTCCTACGAGCAGTACTTC,CASSGSYEQYF
-,TRBV19,-,TRBJ2-1,TGTGCCAGTAGTTTGAGCTCCTACAATGAGCAGTTCTTC,CASSLSSYNEQFF
-,TRBV10-3,TRBD2,TRBJ2-3,TGTGCCACCCTACACAGTTTTCTAGCGGGGGGTCCCGGGGATACGCAGTATTTT,CATLHSFLAGGPGDTQYF
few,TRBV5-4,TRBD2,TRBJ2-5,TGTGCCAGCAGCTCATCGTTATTGGCGGGGGGGCGGAAGACCCAGTACTTC,CASSSSLLAGGRKTQYF
-,TRBV2,-,TRBJ1-1,TGTGCCAGCAGTGGGTGGGCTAACACTGAAGCTTTCTTT,CASSGWANTEAFF
-,TRBV7-2,-,TRBJ1-2,TGTGCCAGCAGCTTAAGTCGGACAGTTTTCTATGGCTACACCTTC,CASSLSRTVFYGYTF
-,TRBV30,TRBD1,TRBJ2-7,TGTGCCTGGAGCCGGGACAGGGACGGCGAGCAGTACTTC,CAWSRDRDGEQYF
-,TRBV15,-,TRBJ2-1,TGTGCCACCAGCTGGCCCGGAGGAGGAGAGCAGTTCTTC,CATSWPGGGEQFF
-,TRBV5-1,TRBD1,TRBJ2-7,TGCGCCAGCAGCTTGAGGGGGCAGGGTTACGAGCAGTACTTC,CASSLRGQGYEQYF
-,TRBV28,-,TRBJ1-6,TGTGCCAGCACTCCACCCGAGGACAGATATTCACCCCTCCACTTT,CASTPPEDRYSPLHF
few,TRBV6-5,TRBD1,TRBJ1-6,TGTGCCAGCAGTTGGGACAGGGATCGTAATTCACCCCTCCACTTT,CASSWDRDRNSPLHF
once,TRBV9,-,TRBJ1-6,TGTGCCAGCAGCGAACAGACGAATTCACCCCTCCACTTT,CASSEQTNSPLHF
-,TRBV5-1,TRBD1,TRBJ1-5,TGCGCCAGCAGCCTCGGGGAGGACAGGGTCAATCAGCCCCAGCATTTT,CASSLGEDRVNQPQHF
few,TRBV13,TRBD1,TRBJ2-7,TGTGCCAGCAGCTCTCGACCGGGACAGGCGGGCCTCCCTGGGGACGAGCAGTACTTC,CASSSRPGQAGLPGDEQYF
-,TRBV5-6,-,TRBJ2-6,TGTGCCAGCAGCCCCCTTTCCTCCGGGGCCAACGTCCTGACTTTC,CASSPLSSGANVLTF
once,TRBV18,TRBD2,TRBJ2-1,TGTGCCAGCTCTCCCGCGGGACTAGACAATGAGCAGTTCTTC,CASSPAGLDNEQFF
-,TRBV4-2,-,TRBJ1-1,TGTGCCAGCAGCCAAGGTGCTCGAACTCTTGAAGCTTTCTTT,CASSQGARTLEAFF
-,TRBV4-2,TRBD2,TRBJ2-5,TGTGCCAGCAGCCCATACCTTGCGGGGGAGAGTGGGGAGACCCAGTACTTC,CASSPYLAGESGETQYF
-,TRBV6-4,-,TRBJ2-1,TGTGCCAGCAGTCCCGGGGAGAACAATGAGCAGTTCTTC,CASSPGENNEQFF
-,TRBV19,-,TRBJ2-5,TGTGCCAGTAGTACATCCAGGGATCTCGGGGAGACCCAGTACTTC,CASSTSRDLGETQYF
few,TRBV5-6,-,TRBJ1-4,TGTGCCAGCAGCCTGGGAGGGCTCCCTAATGAAAAACTGTTTTTT,CASSLGGLPNEKLFF
few,TRBV5-4,TRBD1,TRBJ2-3,TGTGCCAGCAGCTCGGGACAGTCTAGCACAGATACGCAGTATTTT,CASSSGQSSTDTQYF
-,TRBV15,-,TRBJ1-4,TGTGCCACCAGAGTAAGGGGGGGGAATGAAAAACTGTTTTTT,CATRVRGGNEKLFF
-,TRBV5-4,TRBD2,TRBJ2-3,TGTGCCAGCAGCTTTGCGGGGGGGCTGGATACGCAGTATTTT,CASSFAGGLDTQYF
-,TRBV6-5,-,TRBJ1-5,TGTGCCAGCAGTTACGGGGACAACAATCAGCCCCAGCATTTT,CASSYGDNNQPQHF
few,TRBV5-1,-,TRBJ1-2,TGCGCCAGCAGCTTGGAACAGAACTATGGCTACACCTTC,CASSLEQNYGYTF
-,TRBV5-1,-,TRBJ1-2,TGCGCCAGCAGCCCCGCGCCGGGAAGTCTTGATGGCTACACCTTC,CASSPAPGSLDGYTF
-,TRBV7-3,TRBD2,TRBJ2-7,TGTGCCAGCAGCTTGTCTAGCGGTGCGAGCTCCTACGAGCAGTACTTC,CASSLSSGASSYEQYF
-,TRBV4-1,TRBD1,TRBJ2-2,TGCGCCAGCAGCCAGGGGACAGGGGGCATGAACACCGGGGAGCTGTTTTTT,CASSQGTGGMNTGELFF
few,TRBV7-9,TRBD1,TRBJ2-7,TGTGCCAGCAGCACAGGGACAGGGGACCAAAGCATCTACGAGCAGTACTTC,CASSTGTGDQSIYEQYF
-,TRBV6-6,-,TRBJ1-2,TGTGCCAGCAGTTACTCGACGGGAGGCTACACCTTC,CASSYSTGGYTF
-,TRBV7-6,TRBD1,TRBJ1-4,TGTGCCAGCAGCCTGGGACAGAGAAACAATGAAAAACTGTTTTTT,CASSLGQRNNEKLFF
once,TRBV10-3,TRBD2,TRBJ2-1,TGTGCCATCAACGCGGGGGGCTCCTACAATGAGCAGTTCTTC,CAINAGGSYNEQFF
-,TRBV29-1,TRBD1,TRBJ1-5,TGCAGCGTTGGGTCACAGGGGAATCAGCCCCAGCATTTT,CSVGSQGNQPQHF
few,TRBV2,TRBD2,TRBJ2-3,TGTGCCAGCAGTCGAGCGGGGTCTAGCACAGATACGCAGTATTTT,CASSRAGSSTDTQYF
-,TRBV2,-,TRBJ1-5,TGTGCCAGCAGTGAATTTGGGACTCAAGCCTACAATCAGCCCCAGCATTTT,CASSEFGTQAYNQPQHF
once,TRBV5-4,-,TRBJ1-2,TGTGCCAGCAGCCTCATGGGGGGGCGGGGCTACACCTTC,CASSLMGGRGYTF
-,TRBV28,-,TRBJ1-5,TGTGCCAGCAGTTTCCCGGCTGGAGGGGCGACGGGGCAGCCCCAGCATTTT,CASSFPAGGATGQPQHF
-,TRBV2,-,TRBJ1-6,TGTGCCAGCAGTACTACTAGGAATTCACCCCTCCACTTT,CASSTTRNSPLHF
-,TRBV6-5,-,TRBJ1-6,TGTGCCAGCAGCACATGGGGGGGGCAAAATTCACCCCTCCACTTT,CASSTWGGQNSPLHF
-,TRBV2,TRBD1,TRBJ1-5,TGTGCCAGCAGTGGGGAACAGGGGTTTGGCAATCAGCCCCAGCATTTT,CASSGEQGFGNQPQHF